This T cell receptor beta chain appears in the sequencing data of a study of cytomegalovirus exposure and HLA in healthy donors. Study findings and constraints: There were 150 to 200 TCR beta chains listed as cytomegalovirus-associated.

With 0 bases clipped from V and 3 bases from J, the junction kept 2 bases outside the gene matches. The germline CDR1 and CDR2 sequences are SGHDT and YYEEEE. The CDR3 is 14 residues long. 60 Vbeta and 13 Jbeta primers were used in PCR. The repertoire was sequenced with immunoSEQ multiplex PCR; TCRdb's copy has only in-frame clones and lacks some. The data show 150,000 to 200,000 clones, 65% to 85% seen once. Note on this clone: Antigen: not known.

Material for sequencing was PBMCs. The sequence was collected from a woman between 18 and 30 years old in good health and CMV-seronegative. The chain links TRBV5-6 to TRBJ2-7; TRBD1 aligns across 8 bases. CDR3 nucleotide sequence: TGTGCCAGCAGCTTGGGACAGGGGATCTACGAGCAGTACTTC. It specifies CASSLGQGIYEQYF.